Each of the 19 T cell receptor beta chains below was sequenced from the same sample in a study of blood T cell repertoires in COVID-19. Clones were read by immunoSEQ multiplex PCR, and TCRdb kept only the in-frame ones, dropping some. The repertoire holds about 30,000 clones, with approximately 90% as singletons. The sample comprised peripheral blood. The receptors originated from a man aged 55 to 70 with active or convalescent COVID-19.

The chain combines TRBV7-3 with TRBJ2-2; 9 bases map to TRBD2. The CDR3 is made up of 17 amino acids. Looked up from germline, CDR1 is SGHTA and CDR2 is FQGTGA. Trimming removed 5 bases from V and 7 bases from J; junction bases left unmatched: 14. CDR3 in amino acids: CASSPFGGGRAVGELFF. The CDR3 region has the DNA TGTGCCAGCAGCCCGTTTGGGGGCGGGAGGGCCGTCGGGGAGCTGTTTTTT.

This chain connects TRBV28 to TRBJ1-4; no reliable D call. The CDR3 covers 14 residues. V shed 3 bases and J shed 3 bases, with 8 bases lying between them. Germline CDR1 MDHEN, CDR2 SYDVKM. The CDR3: CASSFSGSNEKLFF. The CDR3 coding sequence is TGTGCCAGCAGTTTCTCGGGGTCTAATGAAAAACTGTTTTTT.

This chain joins TRBV19 and TRBJ1-2; TRBD1 agrees at 11 bases. The CDR3 length is 14 residues. V dropped 6 bases and J dropped 5; count of bases not matched to a gene: 5. The germline V gene has CDR1 LNHDA and CDR2 SQIVND (reference sequence). DNA of the CDR3: TGTGCCAGTAGGGGGGACAGGGGGATTTATGGCTACACCTTC. The encoded protein is CASRGDRGIYGYTF.

The V and J genes are TRBV11-2 and TRBJ1-5, with 7 bases fitting TRBD1. The CDR3 spans 14 residues. The germline CDR1 and CDR2 sequences are SGHAT and FQNNGV. Losses at the gene ends were 4 bases for V and 9 bases for J; bases not matched to a gene: 9. The CDR3 sequence is CASSSRGGSWPQHF. CDR3 coding DNA: TGTGCCAGCAGCTCACGAGGGGGCTCATGGCCCCAGCATTTT.

The rearrangement joins TRBV3-1 (or the pseudogene TRBV3-2) to TRBJ2-5; TRBD2 aligns across 9 bases. The CDR3 length is 18 residues. From germline, CDR1 is LGHDT and CDR2 YNNKEL (reference sequence). V shed 1 base, J shed 5 bases, and the junction held 14 bases outside the gene matches. The CDR3 region is CASSQGLMAGGPRETQYF. CDR3 coding DNA: TGTGCCAGCAGCCAAGGATTAATGGCGGGGGGGCCGCGGGAGACCCAGTACTTC.

The gene calls are TRBV6-6 and TRBJ1-2; 8 nucleotides line up with TRBD1. Trimming cost V 5 bases and J 12 bases; bases outside gene matches: 26. CDR1 and CDR2 (germline): MNHNY, SVGAGI (reference sequence). The CDR3 runs 18 residues. The CDR3 here is CASSPRQGSSGGFGGNTF. DNA for the CDR3: TGTGCCAGCAGTCCCCGACAGGGGTCTAGTGGGGGCTTTGGGGGGAACACCTTC.

The chain recombines TRBV30 with TRBJ2-1, with 13 nucleotides matching TRBD2. Germline V gives CDR1 GTSNPN, CDR2 SVGIG (reference sequence). The ends lost 2 bases at V and 5 bases at J; junction bases unmatched: 3. The CDR3 loop spans 15 amino acids. The DNA of the CDR3 is TGTGCCTGGAGTCTGGGACTAGCGGGAAACAATGAGCAGTTCTTC. Amino acids: CAWSLGLAGNNEQFF.

The V gene is TRBV5-1, the J gene TRBJ2-7; D is possibly TRBD1 (5 bases). Germline V lookup: CDR1 SGHRS, CDR2 YFSETQ. Between the trimmed V and J ends, which lost 0 bases and 3 bases, there was a span of 7 bases. CDR3 length: 13 amino acids. The CDR3 reads CASSLGQIYEQYF. The CDR3 DNA reads TGCGCCAGCAGCTTGGGACAGATCTACGAGCAGTACTTC.

This chain uses TRBV28 with TRBJ2-6; D remains ambiguous. Germline V gives CDR1 MDHEN, CDR2 SYDVKM. V lost 10 bases to trimming and J lost 2 bases, with 12 bases between them. The CDR3 covers 14 residues. CDR3 protein: CATFSNPGANVLTF. In DNA form, the CDR3 reads TGTGCCACCTTCTCTAACCCTGGGGCCAACGTCCTGACTTTC.

J is TRBJ2-5 and V is TRBV11-2; D perhaps matches TRBD1 (7 bases). Germline CDR1 is SGHAT and CDR2 is FQNNGV. The germline V and J ends were trimmed by 4 bases and 4 bases, with 25 bases remaining between them. The CDR3 consists of 18 residues. CDR3 sequence reads: CASSSGGPGLRGPETQYF. As DNA, the CDR3 is TGTGCCAGCAGCTCCGGGGGTCCAGGGCTGAGGGGGCCAGAGACCCAGTACTTC. The full variable domain, rest sourced from reference TRBV11-2 and TRBJ2-5, is EAGVAQSPRYKIIEKRQSVAFWCNPISGHATLYWYQQILGQGPKLLIQFQNNGVVDDSQLPKDRFSAERLKGVDSTLKIQPAKLEDSAVYLCASSSGGPGLRGPETQYFGPGTRLLVL.

The chain combines TRBV18 with TRBJ2-5; D may be TRBD2 (6 bases). The CDR3 totals 14 residues. V lost 2 bases to trimming and J lost 3 bases, with 10 bases between them. CDR1 is KGHSH, CDR2 LQKENI, per germline. The CDR3 coding sequence is TGTGCCAGCTCACCAACGGGACTGAAAGAGACCCAGTACTTC. It is translated as CASSPTGLKETQYF.

This chain uses TRBV21-1 with TRBJ1-3. TRBV21-1 is reported as a pseudogene. The CDR3 runs to 18 residues. CDR3 bases: TGTGCCAGCAGCCCAAGTTCCGGGACTTTCCGCTCTGGAAACACCATATATTTT. It is translated as CASSPSSGTFRSGNTIYF.

J is TRBJ1-5 and V is TRBV7-2; TRBD1 might be the D (5 bases). V lost 3 bases to trimming and J lost 4 bases, with 10 bases between them. Germline V CDR1 and CDR2: SGHTA, FQGNSA. The CDR3 is 14 residues long. The CDR3, as DNA: TGTGCCAGCAGCTTTCAGGGTATGAATCAGCCCCAGCATTTT. Its translation is CASSFQGMNQPQHF.

The V gene is TRBV7-8, the J gene TRBJ1-2; D unresolved. From germline, CDR1 is SGHVS and CDR2 FQNEAQ. The V end was cut by 3 bases, the J end by 5 bases, with 7 bases between. This CDR3 region has 12 residues. This CDR3 is CASSLVGYGYTF. In DNA, the CDR3 is TGTGCCAGCAGCTTGGTCGGGTATGGCTACACCTTC.

This chain links TRBV11-2 with TRBJ2-5; D is possibly TRBD2 (6 bases). Trimming took 5 bases from V and 5 from J, leaving 18 bases between them. Per germline, CDR1 SGHAT and CDR2 FQNNGV. The CDR3 length is 15 residues. CDR3 loop: CASSPIGSEGETQYF. The CDR3 nucleotides are TGTGCCAGCAGCCCAATAGGGTCGGAGGGCGAGACCCAGTACTTC.

V gene TRBV5-1 combines with J gene TRBJ1-1; no clear D gene. Germline lookup yields CDR1 SGHRS and CDR2 YFSETQ. The CDR3 has 14 amino acids. V was trimmed by 2 bases and J by 0 bases, leaving 8 bases between them. DNA of the CDR3: TGCGCCAGCAGCTTCCTGTTTATGAACACTGAAGCTTTCTTT. Translation gives CASSFLFMNTEAFF. The full variable domain, rest sourced from reference TRBV5-1 and TRBJ1-1, is KAGVTQTPRYLIKTRGQQVTLSCSPISGHRSVSWYQQTPGQGLQFLFEYFSETQRNKGNFPGRFSGRQFSNSRSEMNVSTLELGDSALYLCASSFLFMNTEAFFGQGTRLTVV.

The chain is built from TRBV21-1 and TRBJ1-2; TRBD1, as called in the table, went unchecked against the DNA. TRBV21-1 is marked as a pseudogene. The CDR3 contains 18 residues. CDR3 bases: TGTGCCAGCAGGTGGCAGGGATCTTCACACAGGCCCCCTTATGGCTACACCTTC. Encoded protein: CASRWQGSSHRPPYGYTF.

The chain employs TRBV10-3 and TRBJ1-1; D not resolved. Looked up from germline, CDR1 is ENHRY and CDR2 is SYGVKD. This CDR3 has 12 residues. The V and J ends lost 6 bases and 1 base respectively, with 6 bases between them. CDR3 protein: CAIRAPNTEAFF. CDR3 DNA sequence: TGTGCCATCAGGGCACCGAACACTGAAGCTTTCTTT.

The chain has TRBV6-6 and TRBJ2-3, with D unclear. Trimming stripped 6 bases from V and 0 bases from J, with 13 bases between. CDR1 is MNHNY, CDR2 SVGAGI, per germline (reference sequence). This CDR3 comprises 15 residues. CDR3 nucleotide sequence: TGTGCCAGCAGCCAGCGAGGATTTAGCACAGATACGCAGTATTTT. This codes for CASSQRGFSTDTQYF.